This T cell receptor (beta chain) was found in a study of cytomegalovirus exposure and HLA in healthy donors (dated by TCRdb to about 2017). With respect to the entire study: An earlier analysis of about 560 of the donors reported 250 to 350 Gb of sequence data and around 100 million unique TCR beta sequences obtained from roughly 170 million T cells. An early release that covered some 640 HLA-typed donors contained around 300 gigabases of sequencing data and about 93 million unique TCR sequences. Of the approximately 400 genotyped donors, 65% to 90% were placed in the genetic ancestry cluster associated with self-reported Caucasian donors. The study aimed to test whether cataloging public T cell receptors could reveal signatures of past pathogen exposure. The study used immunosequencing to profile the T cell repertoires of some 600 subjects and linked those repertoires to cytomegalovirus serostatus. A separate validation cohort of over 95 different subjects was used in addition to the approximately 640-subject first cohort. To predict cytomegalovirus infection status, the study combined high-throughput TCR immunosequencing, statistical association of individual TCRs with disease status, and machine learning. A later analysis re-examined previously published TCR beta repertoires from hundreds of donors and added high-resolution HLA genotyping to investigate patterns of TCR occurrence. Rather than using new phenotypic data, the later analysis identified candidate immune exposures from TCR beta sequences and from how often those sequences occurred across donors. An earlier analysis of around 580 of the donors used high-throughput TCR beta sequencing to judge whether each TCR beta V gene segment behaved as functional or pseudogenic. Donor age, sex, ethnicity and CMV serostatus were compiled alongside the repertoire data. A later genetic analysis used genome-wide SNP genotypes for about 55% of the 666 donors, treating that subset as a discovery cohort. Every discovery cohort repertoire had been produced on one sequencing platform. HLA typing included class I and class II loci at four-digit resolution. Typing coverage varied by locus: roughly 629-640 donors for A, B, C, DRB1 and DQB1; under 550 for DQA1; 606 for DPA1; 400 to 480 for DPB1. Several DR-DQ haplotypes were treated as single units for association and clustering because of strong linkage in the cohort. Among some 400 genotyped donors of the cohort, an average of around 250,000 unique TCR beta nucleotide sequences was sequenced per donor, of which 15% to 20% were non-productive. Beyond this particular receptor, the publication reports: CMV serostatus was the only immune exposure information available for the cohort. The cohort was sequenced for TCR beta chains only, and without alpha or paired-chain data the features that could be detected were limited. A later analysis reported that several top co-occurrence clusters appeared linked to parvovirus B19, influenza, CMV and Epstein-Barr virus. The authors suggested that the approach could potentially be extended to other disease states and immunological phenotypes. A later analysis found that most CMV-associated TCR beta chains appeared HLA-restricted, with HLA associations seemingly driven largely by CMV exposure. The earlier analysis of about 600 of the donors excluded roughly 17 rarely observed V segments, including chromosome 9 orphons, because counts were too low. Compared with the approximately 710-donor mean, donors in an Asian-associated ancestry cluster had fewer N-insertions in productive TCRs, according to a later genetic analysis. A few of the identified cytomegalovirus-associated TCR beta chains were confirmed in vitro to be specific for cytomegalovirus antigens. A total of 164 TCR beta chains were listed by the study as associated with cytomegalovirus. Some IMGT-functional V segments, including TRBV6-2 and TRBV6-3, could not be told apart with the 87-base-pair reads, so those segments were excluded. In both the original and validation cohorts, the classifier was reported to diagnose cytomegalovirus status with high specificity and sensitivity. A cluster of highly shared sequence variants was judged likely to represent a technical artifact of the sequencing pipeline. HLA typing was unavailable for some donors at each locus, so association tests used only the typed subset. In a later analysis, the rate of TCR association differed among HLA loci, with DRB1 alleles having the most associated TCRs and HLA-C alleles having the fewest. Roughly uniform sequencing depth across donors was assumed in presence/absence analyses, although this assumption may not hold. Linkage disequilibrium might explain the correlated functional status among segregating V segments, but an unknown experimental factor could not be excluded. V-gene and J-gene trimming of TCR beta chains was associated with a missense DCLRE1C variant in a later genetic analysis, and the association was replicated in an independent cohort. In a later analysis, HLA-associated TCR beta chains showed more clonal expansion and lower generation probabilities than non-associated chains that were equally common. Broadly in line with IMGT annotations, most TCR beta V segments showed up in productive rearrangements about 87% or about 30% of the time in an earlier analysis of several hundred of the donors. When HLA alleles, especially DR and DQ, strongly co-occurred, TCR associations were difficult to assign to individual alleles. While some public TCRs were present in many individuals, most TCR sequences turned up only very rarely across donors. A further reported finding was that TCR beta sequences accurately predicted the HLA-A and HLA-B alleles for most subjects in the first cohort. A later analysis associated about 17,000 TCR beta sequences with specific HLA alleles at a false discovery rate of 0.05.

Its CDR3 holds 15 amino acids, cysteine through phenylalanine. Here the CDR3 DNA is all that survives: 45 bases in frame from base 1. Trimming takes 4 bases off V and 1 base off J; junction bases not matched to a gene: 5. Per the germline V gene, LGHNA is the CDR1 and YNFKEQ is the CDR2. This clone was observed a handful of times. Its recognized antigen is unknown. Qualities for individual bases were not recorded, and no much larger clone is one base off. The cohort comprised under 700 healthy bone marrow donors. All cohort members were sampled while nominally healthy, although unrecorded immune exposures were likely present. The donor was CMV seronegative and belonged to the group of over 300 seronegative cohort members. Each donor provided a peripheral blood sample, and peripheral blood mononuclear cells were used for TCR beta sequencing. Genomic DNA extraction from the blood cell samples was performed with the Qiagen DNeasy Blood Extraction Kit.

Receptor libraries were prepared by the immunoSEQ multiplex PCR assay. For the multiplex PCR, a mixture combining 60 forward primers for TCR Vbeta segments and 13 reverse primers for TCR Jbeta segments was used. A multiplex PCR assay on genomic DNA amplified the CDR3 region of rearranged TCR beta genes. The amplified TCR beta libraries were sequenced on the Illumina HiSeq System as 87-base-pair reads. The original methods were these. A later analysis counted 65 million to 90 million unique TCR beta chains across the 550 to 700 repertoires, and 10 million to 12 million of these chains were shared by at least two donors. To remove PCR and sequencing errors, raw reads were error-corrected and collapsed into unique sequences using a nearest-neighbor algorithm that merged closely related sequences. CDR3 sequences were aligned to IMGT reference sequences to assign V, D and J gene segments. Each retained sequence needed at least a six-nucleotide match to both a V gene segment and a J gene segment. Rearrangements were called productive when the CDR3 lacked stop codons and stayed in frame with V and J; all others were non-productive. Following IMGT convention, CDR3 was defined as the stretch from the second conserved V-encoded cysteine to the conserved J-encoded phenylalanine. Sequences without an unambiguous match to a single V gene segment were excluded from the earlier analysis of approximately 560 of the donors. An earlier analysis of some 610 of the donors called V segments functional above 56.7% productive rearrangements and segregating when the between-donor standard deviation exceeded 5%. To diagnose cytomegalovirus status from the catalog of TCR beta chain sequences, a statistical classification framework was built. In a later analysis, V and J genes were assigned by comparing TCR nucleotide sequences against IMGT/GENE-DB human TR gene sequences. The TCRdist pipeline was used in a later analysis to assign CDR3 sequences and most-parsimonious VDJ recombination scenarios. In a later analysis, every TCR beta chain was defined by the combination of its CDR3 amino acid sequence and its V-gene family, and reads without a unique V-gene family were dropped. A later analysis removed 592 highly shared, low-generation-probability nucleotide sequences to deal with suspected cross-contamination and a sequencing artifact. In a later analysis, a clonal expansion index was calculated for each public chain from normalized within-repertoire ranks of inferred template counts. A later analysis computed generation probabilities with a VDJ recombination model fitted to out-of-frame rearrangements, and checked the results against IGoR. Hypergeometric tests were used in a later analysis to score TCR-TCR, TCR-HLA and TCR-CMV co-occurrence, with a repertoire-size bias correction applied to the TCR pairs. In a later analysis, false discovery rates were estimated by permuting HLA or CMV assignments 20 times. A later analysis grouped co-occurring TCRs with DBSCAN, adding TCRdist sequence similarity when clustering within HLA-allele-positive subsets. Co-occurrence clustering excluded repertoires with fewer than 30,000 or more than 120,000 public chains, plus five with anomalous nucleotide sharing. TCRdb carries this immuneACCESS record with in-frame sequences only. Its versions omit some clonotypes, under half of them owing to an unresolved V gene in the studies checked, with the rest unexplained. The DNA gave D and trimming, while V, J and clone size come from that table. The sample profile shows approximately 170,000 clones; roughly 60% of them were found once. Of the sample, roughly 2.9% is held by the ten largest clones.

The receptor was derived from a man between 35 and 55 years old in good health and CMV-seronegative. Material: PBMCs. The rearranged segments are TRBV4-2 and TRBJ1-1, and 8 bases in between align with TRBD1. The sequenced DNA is TGTGCCAGCAGCCGACCGGGACAGGAGAACACTGAAGCTTTCTTT. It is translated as CASSRPGQENTEAFF.